The rows below give T cell receptor beta chains drawn from one sample of a study of blood T cell repertoires in COVID-19. Clones were read by immunoSEQ multiplex PCR, and TCRdb kept only the in-frame ones, dropping some. Among around 130,000 clones, approximately 81% were seen once, and the ten largest hold approximately 12%. What was sequenced was peripheral blood. The receptors were sampled from a woman younger than 45 who had recovered from COVID-19. Each CDR3 is given with its conserved first and last residue. Each record gives: V gene, D gene, J gene, clone size, CDR3 protein, CDR3 DNA. D genes are given only for firm matches. Size values are once, few and many counts, or a class for expanded clones, and some rows have none.

v_call: TRBV5-5; d_call: NA; j_call: TRBJ1-2; clone_size: NA; cdr3_aa: CASSPKQGGYTF; cdr3_nt: TGTGCCAGCAGCCCTAAACAGGGTGGCTACACCTTC
v_call: TRBV30; d_call: NA; j_call: TRBJ2-5; clone_size: NA; cdr3_aa: CAWSGGAKETQYF; cdr3_nt: TGTGCCTGGAGTGGTGGGGCAAAAGAGACCCAGTACTTC
v_call: TRBV5-5; d_call: TRBD1; j_call: TRBJ1-2; clone_size: NA; cdr3_aa: CASSPQGAYGYTF; cdr3_nt: TGTGCCAGCAGCCCGCAGGGGGCCTATGGCTACACCTTC
v_call: TRBV3-1/TRBV3-2; d_call: NA; j_call: TRBJ1-1; clone_size: NA; cdr3_aa: CASHRGAGGTEAFF; cdr3_nt: TGTGCCAGCCACCGGGGTGCGGGAGGAACTGAAGCTTTCTTT
v_call: TRBV10-2; d_call: TRBD1; j_call: TRBJ2-2; clone_size: NA; cdr3_aa: CASTGTGGSPNTGELFF; cdr3_nt: TGCGCCAGCACTGGGACAGGGGGGTCCCCGAACACCGGGGAGCTGTTTTTT
v_call: TRBV6-5; d_call: NA; j_call: TRBJ1-1; clone_size: once; cdr3_aa: CASGVDLDTEAFF; cdr3_nt: TGTGCCTCAGGGGTGGATTTGGACACTGAAGCTTTCTTT
v_call: TRBV6-1; d_call: TRBD1; j_call: TRBJ2-5; clone_size: NA; cdr3_aa: CASSEQRDSRYETQYF; cdr3_nt: TGTGCCAGCAGTGAACAACGGGACAGCAGATATGAGACCCAGTACTTC
v_call: TRBV5-1; d_call: NA; j_call: TRBJ2-5; clone_size: once; cdr3_aa: CASSFGYSQETQYF; cdr3_nt: TGCGCCAGCAGCTTTGGATACAGCCAAGAGACCCAGTACTTC
v_call: TRBV18; d_call: NA; j_call: TRBJ1-1; clone_size: NA; cdr3_aa: CASSPNIPGRNTEAFF; cdr3_nt: TGTGCCAGCTCACCCAATATCCCGGGAAGAAACACTGAAGCTTTCTTT
v_call: TRBV27; d_call: NA; j_call: TRBJ2-1; clone_size: few; cdr3_aa: CASTLRAGLSRYNEQFF; cdr3_nt: TGTGCCAGCACCCTCCGGGCGGGACTTAGTAGATACAATGAGCAGTTCTTC
v_call: TRBV14; d_call: NA; j_call: TRBJ2-5; clone_size: once; cdr3_aa: CASSQDLSQGKETQYF; cdr3_nt: TGTGCCAGCAGCCAAGATCTATCTCAGGGTAAAGAGACCCAGTACTTC
v_call: TRBV19; d_call: NA; j_call: TRBJ1-1; clone_size: NA; cdr3_aa: CASSISPAGNTEAFF; cdr3_nt: TGTGCCAGTAGTATTTCTCCGGCGGGGAACACTGAAGCTTTCTTT
v_call: TRBV5-6; d_call: NA; j_call: TRBJ1-1; clone_size: once; cdr3_aa: CASSSGRRFTEAFF; cdr3_nt: TGTGCCAGCAGCAGCGGACGGAGGTTCACTGAAGCTTTCTTT
v_call: TRBV3-1/TRBV3-2; d_call: NA; j_call: TRBJ2-3; clone_size: NA; cdr3_aa: CASSQESGGEHTQYF; cdr3_nt: TGTGCCAGCAGCCAAGAGTCTGGCGGGGAGCATACGCAGTATTTT
v_call: TRBV3-1/TRBV3-2; d_call: NA; j_call: TRBJ2-5; clone_size: NA; cdr3_aa: CASSQDKNPETQYF; cdr3_nt: TGTGCCAGCAGCCAAGATAAAAATCCAGAGACCCAGTACTTC
v_call: TRBV29-1; d_call: NA; j_call: TRBJ2-5; clone_size: NA; cdr3_aa: CSVEPIQDQETQYF; cdr3_nt: TGCAGCGTTGAACCTATACAGGACCAAGAGACCCAGTACTTC
v_call: TRBV19; d_call: TRBD1; j_call: TRBJ1-1; clone_size: NA; cdr3_aa: CASIPRDRGREATEAFF; cdr3_nt: TGTGCCAGTATCCCCCGGGACAGGGGTAGAGAAGCCACTGAAGCTTTCTTT
v_call: TRBV4-1; d_call: NA; j_call: TRBJ2-7; clone_size: NA; cdr3_aa: CASSHLLAGSTYEQYF; cdr3_nt: TGCGCCAGCAGCCACCTACTCGCGGGGTCTACCTACGAGCAGTACTTC
v_call: TRBV7-8; d_call: TRBD1; j_call: TRBJ2-7; clone_size: NA; cdr3_aa: CASSRTGTGSYEQYF; cdr3_nt: TGTGCCAGCAGCCGCACCGGGACAGGGTCCTACGAGCAGTACTTC
v_call: TRBV7-9; d_call: TRBD1; j_call: TRBJ1-4; clone_size: NA; cdr3_aa: CASSPRRQGDEKLFF; cdr3_nt: TGTGCCAGCAGCCCTCGGAGACAGGGAGATGAAAAACTGTTTTTT
v_call: TRBV12-1; d_call: NA; j_call: TRBJ1-1; clone_size: NA; cdr3_aa: CASSSRGHDTEAFF; cdr3_nt: TGTGCCAGCAGCTCCAGGGGGCATGACACTGAAGCTTTCTTT
v_call: TRBV5-4; d_call: TRBD2; j_call: TRBJ2-5; clone_size: NA; cdr3_aa: CASGSLSGSQETQYF; cdr3_nt: TGTGCCAGCGGGTCACTCAGCGGGAGCCAAGAGACCCAGTACTTC
v_call: TRBV30; d_call: TRBD2; j_call: TRBJ2-5; clone_size: few; cdr3_aa: CAWGLAGAQETQYF; cdr3_nt: TGTGCCTGGGGTCTAGCGGGGGCACAAGAGACCCAGTACTTC
v_call: TRBV2; d_call: NA; j_call: TRBJ1-4; clone_size: NA; cdr3_aa: CASKQGWSNEKLFF; cdr3_nt: TGTGCCAGCAAGCAGGGGTGGTCTAATGAAAAACTGTTTTTT
v_call: TRBV20-1; d_call: NA; j_call: TRBJ2-3; clone_size: NA; cdr3_aa: CSAFRSDTQYF; cdr3_nt: TGCAGTGCTTTTCGGTCGGATACGCAGTATTTT
v_call: TRBV7-3; d_call: NA; j_call: TRBJ2-1; clone_size: NA; cdr3_aa: CASGLGVYNEQFF; cdr3_nt: TGTGCCAGCGGCCTCGGGGTCTACAATGAGCAGTTCTTC
v_call: TRBV10-2; d_call: NA; j_call: TRBJ2-7; clone_size: NA; cdr3_aa: CASSLRRDSYEQYF; cdr3_nt: TGCGCCAGCAGTCTTCGCAGGGACTCCTACGAGCAGTACTTC
v_call: TRBV3-1/TRBV3-2; d_call: TRBD1; j_call: TRBJ1-1; clone_size: once; cdr3_aa: CASRKGTGGTDTEAFF; cdr3_nt: TGTGCCAGCAGAAAGGGGACAGGGGGCACGGACACTGAAGCTTTCTTT
v_call: TRBV27; d_call: TRBD1; j_call: TRBJ1-1; clone_size: NA; cdr3_aa: CASSQTGMNTEAFF; cdr3_nt: TGTGCCAGCAGCCAGACAGGGATGAACACTGAAGCTTTCTTT
v_call: TRBV2; d_call: NA; j_call: TRBJ1-1; clone_size: NA; cdr3_aa: CASSDSPRLNTEAFF; cdr3_nt: TGTGCCAGCAGTGATAGCCCCAGACTGAACACTGAAGCTTTCTTT
v_call: TRBV19; d_call: NA; j_call: TRBJ1-2; clone_size: once; cdr3_aa: CASTNSNYGYTF; cdr3_nt: TGTGCCAGTACCAACTCTAACTATGGCTACACCTTC
v_call: TRBV6-5; d_call: NA; j_call: TRBJ1-4; clone_size: NA; cdr3_aa: CASSYSNWSGEKLFF; cdr3_nt: TGTGCCAGCAGTTACTCGAATTGGTCCGGTGAAAAACTGTTTTTT
v_call: TRBV14; d_call: NA; j_call: TRBJ2-5; clone_size: NA; cdr3_aa: CASSQEFGVATEETQYF; cdr3_nt: TGTGCCAGCAGCCAAGAATTCGGGGTCGCGACCGAGGAGACCCAGTACTTC
v_call: TRBV2; d_call: TRBD1; j_call: TRBJ1-5; clone_size: once; cdr3_aa: CASSLRTGDGNQPQHF; cdr3_nt: TGTGCCAGCAGTCTACGGACAGGGGACGGCAATCAGCCCCAGCATTTT
v_call: TRBV7-3; d_call: NA; j_call: TRBJ1-1; clone_size: NA; cdr3_aa: CASSLGSGTKAFF; cdr3_nt: TGTGCCAGCAGCTTAGGGTCGGGAACTAAAGCTTTCTTT
v_call: TRBV5-1; d_call: TRBD2; j_call: TRBJ2-3; clone_size: once; cdr3_aa: CASSPGTSGTDTQYF; cdr3_nt: TGCGCCAGCAGCCCCGGGACTAGCGGAACAGATACGCAGTATTTT
v_call: TRBV20-1; d_call: NA; j_call: TRBJ2-1; clone_size: NA; cdr3_aa: CSARDSNEQFF; cdr3_nt: TGCAGTGCTAGAGATAGTAATGAGCAGTTCTTC
v_call: TRBV2; d_call: TRBD1; j_call: TRBJ2-2; clone_size: NA; cdr3_aa: CASRGTGWAGELFF; cdr3_nt: TGTGCCAGCAGAGGGACAGGGTGGGCCGGGGAGCTGTTTTTT
v_call: TRBV10-3; d_call: NA; j_call: TRBJ1-1; clone_size: NA; cdr3_aa: CASRTRGDYEAFF; cdr3_nt: TGTGCCTCCAGGACCCGGGGTGATTATGAAGCTTTCTTT
v_call: TRBV24-1; d_call: NA; j_call: TRBJ1-2; clone_size: NA; cdr3_aa: CATSDHTINYGYTF; cdr3_nt: TGTGCCACCAGTGATCACACTATTAACTATGGCTACACCTTC
v_call: TRBV19; d_call: TRBD1; j_call: TRBJ2-7; clone_size: NA; cdr3_aa: CASKKTGAKPDEQYF; cdr3_nt: TGTGCCAGTAAAAAAACAGGGGCAAAACCTGACGAGCAGTACTTC
v_call: TRBV11-2; d_call: TRBD2; j_call: TRBJ2-7; clone_size: many; cdr3_aa: CASSGGTSGVGSYEQYF; cdr3_nt: TGTGCCAGCAGCGGGGGGACTAGCGGAGTGGGCTCCTACGAGCAGTACTTC
v_call: TRBV11-1; d_call: TRBD1; j_call: TRBJ2-2; clone_size: once; cdr3_aa: CASAAFRQGRRGELFF; cdr3_nt: TGTGCCAGCGCCGCTTTTAGACAGGGGCGACGAGGGGAGCTGTTTTTT
v_call: TRBV27; d_call: TRBD2; j_call: TRBJ2-7; clone_size: NA; cdr3_aa: CASSVAGRYEQYF; cdr3_nt: TGTGCCAGCAGTGTAGCGGGGAGGTACGAGCAGTACTTC
v_call: TRBV6-1; d_call: NA; j_call: TRBJ1-2; clone_size: few; cdr3_aa: CASSSDGGYYGYTF; cdr3_nt: TGTGCCAGCAGTTCGGACGGAGGATACTATGGCTACACCTTC
v_call: TRBV6-5; d_call: NA; j_call: TRBJ1-2; clone_size: NA; cdr3_aa: CASTQNVGGTIGYTF; cdr3_nt: TGTGCCAGCACACAAAATGTAGGGGGAACTATTGGCTACACCTTC
v_call: TRBV19; d_call: NA; j_call: TRBJ1-5; clone_size: NA; cdr3_aa: CASSIGPQGNQPQHF; cdr3_nt: TGTGCCAGTAGTATCGGACCACAGGGAAATCAGCCCCAGCATTTT
v_call: TRBV12-3/TRBV12-4; d_call: NA; j_call: TRBJ2-3; clone_size: NA; cdr3_aa: CASSSSTPGQQYF; cdr3_nt: TGTGCCAGCAGTTCCTCAACCCCGGGACAGCAGTATTTT
v_call: TRBV4-1; d_call: NA; j_call: TRBJ1-1; clone_size: NA; cdr3_aa: CASSPRQKNTEAFF; cdr3_nt: TGCGCCAGCAGCCCGCGACAGAAGAACACTGAAGCTTTCTTT
v_call: TRBV7-3; d_call: NA; j_call: TRBJ2-5; clone_size: NA; cdr3_aa: CASSPGVQETQYF; cdr3_nt: TGTGCCAGCAGCCCGGGAGTGCAAGAGACCCAGTACTTC
v_call: TRBV3-1/TRBV3-2; d_call: NA; j_call: TRBJ1-5; clone_size: NA; cdr3_aa: CASSPLSNQPQHF; cdr3_nt: TGTGCCAGCAGCCCCCTTAGCAATCAGCCCCAGCATTTT